This T cell receptor (beta chain) originates from a study of blood T cell repertoires in COVID-19. Unmatched junction bases numbered 8, after V lost 5 bases and J lost 13 bases. Germline loops: CDR1 DFQATT, CDR2 SNEGSKA (reference sequence). The CDR3 runs 11 residues. In the original analysis: Estimates of nucleated cell counts were drawn from the amplification of reference gene primers. The assay was immunoSEQ multiplex PCR, and TCRdb's table has in-frame clones only and misses some. Clone size and the V and J calls come from that table; the DNA yielded D and trimming. This table has 200,000 or so clones, around 90% appearing once. There are a few counts of this clone.

The chain carries TRBV20-1 and TRBJ1-2; TRBD1 matches at 9 bases. Sequencing was carried out using peripheral blood. This TCR was recovered from a man aged 55 to 69 who had recovered from COVID-19. The CDR3 DNA reads TGCAGTGCTTACCGGGACAGGGACATCACCTTC. Translation: CSAYRDRDITF.